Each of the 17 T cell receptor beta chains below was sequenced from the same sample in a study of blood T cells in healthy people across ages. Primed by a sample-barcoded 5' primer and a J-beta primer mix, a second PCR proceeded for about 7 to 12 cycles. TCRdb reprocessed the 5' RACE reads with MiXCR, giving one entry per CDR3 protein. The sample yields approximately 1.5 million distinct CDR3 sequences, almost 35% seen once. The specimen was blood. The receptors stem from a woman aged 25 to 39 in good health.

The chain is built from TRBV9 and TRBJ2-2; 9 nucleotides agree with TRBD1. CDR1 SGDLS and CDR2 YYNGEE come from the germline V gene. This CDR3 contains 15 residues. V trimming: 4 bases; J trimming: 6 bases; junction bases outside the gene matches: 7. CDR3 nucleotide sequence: TGTGCCAGCAGCTTGGACAGGGGAGGAGCCGGGGAGCTGTTTTTT. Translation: CASSLDRGGAGELFF.

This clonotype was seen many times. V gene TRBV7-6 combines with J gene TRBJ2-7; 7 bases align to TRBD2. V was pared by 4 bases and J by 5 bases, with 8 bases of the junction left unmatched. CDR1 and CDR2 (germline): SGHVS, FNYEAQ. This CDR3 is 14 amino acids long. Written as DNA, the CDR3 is TGTGCCAGCAGCTCCGCTGCGGGAGTACACGAGCAGTACTTC. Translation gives CASSSAAGVHEQYF.

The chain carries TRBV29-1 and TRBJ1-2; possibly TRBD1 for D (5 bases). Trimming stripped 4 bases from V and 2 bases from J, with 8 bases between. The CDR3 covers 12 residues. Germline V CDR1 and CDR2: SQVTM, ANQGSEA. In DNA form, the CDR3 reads TGCAGCGTTGTAAGGGACAACTATGGCTACACCTTC. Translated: CSVVRDNYGYTF.

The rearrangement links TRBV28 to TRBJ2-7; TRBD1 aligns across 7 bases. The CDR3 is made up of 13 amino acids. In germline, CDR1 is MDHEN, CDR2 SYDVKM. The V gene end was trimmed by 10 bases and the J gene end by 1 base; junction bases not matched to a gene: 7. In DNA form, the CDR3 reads TGTGCCACCCAAGGACAGGTGTCCTACGAGCAGTACTTC. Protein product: CATQGQVSYEQYF.

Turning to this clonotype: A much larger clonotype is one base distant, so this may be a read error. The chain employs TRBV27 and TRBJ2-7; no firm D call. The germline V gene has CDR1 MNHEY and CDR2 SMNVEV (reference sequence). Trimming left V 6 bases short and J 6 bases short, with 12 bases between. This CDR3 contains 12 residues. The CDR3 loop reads CASRGSRSEQYF. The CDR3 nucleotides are TGTGCCAGCAGAGGTTCTCGGTCCGAGCAGTACTTC.

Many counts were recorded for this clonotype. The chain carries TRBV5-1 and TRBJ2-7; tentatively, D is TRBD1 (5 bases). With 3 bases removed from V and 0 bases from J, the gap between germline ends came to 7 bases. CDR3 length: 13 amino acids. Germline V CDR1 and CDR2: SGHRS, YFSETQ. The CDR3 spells CASSSDNSYEQYF. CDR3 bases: TGCGCCAGCAGCTCGGACAACTCCTACGAGCAGTACTTC.

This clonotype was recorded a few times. The DNA of the CDR3 is TGCAGCCTTCGCTCGTCTGGCCAAGAGACCCAGTACTTC. This translates into CSLRSSGQETQYF. This chain links TRBV29-1 with TRBJ2-5, with no clear D. Germline V gene lookup returns CDR1 SQVTM and CDR2 ANQGSEA. The length of the CDR3 is 13 residues. Between the trimmed V and J ends, which lost 8 bases and 1 base, there was a span of 14 bases.

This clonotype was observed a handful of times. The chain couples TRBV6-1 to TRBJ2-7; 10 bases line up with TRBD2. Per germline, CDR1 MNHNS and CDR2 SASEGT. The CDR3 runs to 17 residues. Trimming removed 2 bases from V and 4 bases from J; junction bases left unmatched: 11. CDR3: CASSEKALAGVPYEQYF. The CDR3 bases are TGTGCCAGCAGTGAAAAAGCTCTAGCGGGAGTTCCTTACGAGCAGTACTTC.

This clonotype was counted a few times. In DNA form, the CDR3 reads TGTGCCAGCAGTGGTTATGGTTCACCCCTCCACTTT. Encoded protein: CASSGYGSPLHF. The chain is built from TRBV6-1 and TRBJ1-6; no definite D call. The CDR3 covers 12 residues. Germline CDR1 MNHNS, CDR2 SASEGT. Trimming shortened V by 4 bases and J by 9 bases, and 7 bases separated the two germline ends.

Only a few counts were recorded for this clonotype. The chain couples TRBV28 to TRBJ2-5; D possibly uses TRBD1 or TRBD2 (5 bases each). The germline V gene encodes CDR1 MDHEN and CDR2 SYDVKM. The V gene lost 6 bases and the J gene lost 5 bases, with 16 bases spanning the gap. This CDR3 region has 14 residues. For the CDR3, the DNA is TGTGCCAGCAGCCGGGACGGCATCGGGGAGACCCAGTACTTC. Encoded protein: CASSRDGIGETQYF.

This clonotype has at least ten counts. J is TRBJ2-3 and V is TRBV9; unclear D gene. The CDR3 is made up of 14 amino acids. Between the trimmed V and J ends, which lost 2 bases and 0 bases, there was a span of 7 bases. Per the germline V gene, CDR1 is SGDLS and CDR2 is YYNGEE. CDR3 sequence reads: CASSVRASTDTQYF. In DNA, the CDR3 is TGTGCCAGCAGCGTCCGGGCTAGCACAGATACGCAGTATTTT. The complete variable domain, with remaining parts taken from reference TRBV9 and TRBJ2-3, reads DSGVTQTPKHLITATGQRVTLRCSPRSGDLSVYWYQQSLDQGLQFLIQYYNGEERAKGNILERFSAQQFPDLHSELNLSSLELGDSALYFCASSVRASTDTQYFGPGTRLTVL.

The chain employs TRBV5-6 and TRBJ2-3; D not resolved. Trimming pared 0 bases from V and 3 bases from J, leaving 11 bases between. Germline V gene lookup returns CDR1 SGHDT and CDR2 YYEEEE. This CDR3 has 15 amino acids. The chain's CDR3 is CASSLAIFGTDTQYF. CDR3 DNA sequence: TGTGCCAGCAGCTTGGCCATCTTCGGAACAGATACGCAGTATTTT.

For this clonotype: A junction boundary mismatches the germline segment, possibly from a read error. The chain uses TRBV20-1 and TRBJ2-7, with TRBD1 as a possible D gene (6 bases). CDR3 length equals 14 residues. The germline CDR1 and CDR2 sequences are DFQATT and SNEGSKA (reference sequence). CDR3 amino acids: CSTRPRGITAEQYF. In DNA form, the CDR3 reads TGCAGTACTAGACCCAGGGGTATTACCGCCGAGCAGTACTTC.

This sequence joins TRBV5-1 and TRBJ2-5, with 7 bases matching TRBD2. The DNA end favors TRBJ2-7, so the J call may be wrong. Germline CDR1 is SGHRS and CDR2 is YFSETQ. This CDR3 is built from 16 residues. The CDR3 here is CASSLEAGRFAYEQYF. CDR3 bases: TGCGCCAGCAGCTTGGAAGCCGGGAGGTTCGCCTACGAGCAGTACTTC.

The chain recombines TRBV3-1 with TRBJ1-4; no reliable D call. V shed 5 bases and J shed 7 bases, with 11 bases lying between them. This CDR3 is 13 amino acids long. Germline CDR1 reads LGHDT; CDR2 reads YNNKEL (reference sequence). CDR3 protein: CASSAGSGEKLFF. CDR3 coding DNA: TGTGCCAGCAGCGCCGGGTCCGGTGAAAAACTGTTTTTT.

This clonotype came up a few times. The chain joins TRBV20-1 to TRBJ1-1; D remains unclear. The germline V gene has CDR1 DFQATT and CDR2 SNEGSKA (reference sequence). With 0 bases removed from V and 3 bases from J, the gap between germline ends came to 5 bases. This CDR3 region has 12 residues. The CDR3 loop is CSAREPYTEAFF. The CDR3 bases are TGCAGTGCTAGAGAGCCTTACACTGAAGCTTTCTTT.

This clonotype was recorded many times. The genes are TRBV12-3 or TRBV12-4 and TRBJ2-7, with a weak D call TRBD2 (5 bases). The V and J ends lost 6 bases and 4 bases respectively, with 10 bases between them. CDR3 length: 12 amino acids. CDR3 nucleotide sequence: TGTGCCAGCAGCCTTGGGGAGTACGAGCAGTACTTC. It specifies CASSLGEYEQYF.